The text below deals with one T cell receptor beta chain. Ten or more counts support this clonotype. Its antigen has not been determined. Base quality data are lacking; no much larger clone is found one base away. The treatment or condition label corresponds to: live attenuated yellow fever vaccine strain. Two biological replicates of bulk PBMCs were collected at each blood-draw timepoint. A standard Ficoll-Paque protocol was used to isolate PBMCs from peripheral blood. TriZol was used to extract RNA from bulk PBMCs, from CD4 and CD8 fractions, and from dextramer-positive and dextramer-negative fractions. Spanning cysteine to phenylalanine, the CDR3 consists of 14 amino acids. Kept here is only the CDR3 DNA, which spans 42 bases and is read in frame from base 1. CDR1 and CDR2 are read off the germline V gene (reference sequence) as DFQATT and SNEGSKA. Cut back by 3 bases and 0 bases, the V and J ends lie 11 bases apart.

The sample comes from a study of T cells after yellow fever vaccination (dated by TCRdb to between 2018 and 2021). Background on the whole study: The SMART-Seq v4 Ultra Low Input RNA kit was used to prepare libraries from fractions with low cell numbers. To follow T-cell clones before and after primary and booster YFV17D yellow fever vaccination, bulk TCR alpha and beta repertoires were sequenced over time. Two healthy male donors, one aged 18 to 29 and one aged 30 to 40 years, made up the cohort. Blood was drawn at multiple timepoints before and after primary and secondary immunization, with bulk PBMC replicates and cell subsets isolated.

Overall results and qualifications from the work: Because the study included only two donors, the extent to which the findings can be generalized is limited. A small fraction of clonotypes appeared in both the CD4 and CD8 compartments, likely as a result of convergent recombination. Because abundant contaminating clonotypes from the bulk population could be contained in FACS-sorted repertoires, computational filtering was required. Compared with the primary T-cell response, the secondary T-cell response was faster but weaker, reaching its peak on day 5 rather than on day 15. Most clones expanded after primary vaccination were re-detected after the booster (96% of CD4 and approximately 88% of CD8), suggesting broad memory maintenance.

TCRdb lists the instrument as Illumina NovaSeq 6000. TCR cDNA was synthesized by 5'RACE template switching, through which a universal primer site and unique molecular identifiers were introduced. Priming for cDNA synthesis came from both the TCR alpha and TCR beta constant segments. Two PCR steps were used to amplify libraries, with sample barcodes and sequencing adapters being added in the second step. Sequencing of the libraries was done on either Illumina HiSeq 2500 (2x100 bp) or NovaSeq (2x150 bp). Processing in the source paper ran as follows. MIGEC was used to demultiplex reads and collapse the reads into UMI consensus sequences, and MiXCR was used for V(D)J alignment. Clonotypes responding to the vaccine were identified with edgeR on replicate PBMC samples, with the criteria of FDR below 0.01 and a log2 fold change above 5 up to day 15. CD4 or CD8 identity was assigned to each bulk clonotype according to whether the clonotype was present at higher abundance in the sequenced CD4 repertoire or the sequenced CD8 repertoire. TCRdb redid the processing of the public reads, applying fastp at Q25 and MiXCR, and retained in-frame beta chains. A single entry per CDR3 protein holds the most common genes and DNA from its merged rows. The V and J calls and clone size come from TCRdb's table, not from the authors' own analysis. This sample has approximately 250,000 distinct CDR3 sequences in its table, and about 3.5% of those were observed once. Of the sample, over 15% is held by the ten largest clones.

The receptor chain draws on TRBV20-1 and TRBJ1-1; no D gene is confidently identified. The sample consisted of PBMCs, taken 15 days after the yellow fever booster vaccination. The receptor comes from a man between 18 and 29 years old who received the YFV17D yellow fever vaccine. The nucleotide sequence reads as follows: TGCAGTGCTAGCGATGACGGGATGAACACTGAAGCTTTCTTT. The translation is CSASDDGMNTEAFF.